The 2 T cell receptor beta chains given below trace back to one sample, sequenced in a study of identical twins. TCRdb called the 5' RACE reads again in MiXCR, with one record for every CDR3 protein. The sample has about 500,000 distinct CDR3 sequences, about 13% seen once. The same data also went into a second study, on yellow fever vaccine responses in identical twins.

Input material: CD4+ T cells sorted from blood. Every receptor here comes from a woman between 18 and 29 years old in good health.

Many counts were recorded for this clonotype. The rearrangement uses TRBV5-1 and TRBJ2-1, with TRBD2 identical over 8 bases. The ends lost 4 bases at V and 8 bases at J; junction bases unmatched: 2. Germline CDR1 SGHRS, CDR2 YFSETQ. The CDR3 is 12 amino acids. DNA of the CDR3: TGCGCCAGCAGCACGGGACTAGATGAGCAGTTCTTC. Translation gives CASSTGLDEQFF.

The chain combines TRBV5-1 with TRBJ1-1, with D perhaps matching TRBD1 (6 bases). The CDR3 length is 15 residues. Trimming removed 0 bases at V and 5 bases at J, with 14 bases between. Germline values: CDR1 SGHRS, CDR2 YFSETQ. The CDR3 nucleotides read TGCGCCAGCAGCTTGGGTCAACAGGGTGGGACTGAAGCTTTCTTT. Protein product: CASSLGQQGGTEAFF.